Shown below are 8 T cell receptor beta chains from a single sample sequenced in a study of long-term antiretroviral therapy in people with HIV. An immunoSEQ assay, version v3.0, was performed at survey level. Assay used: immunoSEQ multiplex PCR; TCRdb lists only in-frame clones, some missing. The data contain several thousand clones, 70% to 90% of them singletons. The specimen comprised unsorted PBMCs, sampled 3.7 years after starting antiretroviral therapy. The receptors derive from a woman between 50 and 59 years old with HIV.

The chain is built from TRBV15 and TRBJ1-1; 8 nucleotides align to TRBD1. From germline, CDR1 is LNHNV and CDR2 YYDKDF (reference sequence). The CDR3 spans 14 residues. Losses at the gene ends were 2 bases for V and 6 bases for J; bases not matched to a gene: 5. The CDR3 nucleotides read TGTGCCACCAGCAGAACCACCAGGGGGCCTGAAGCTTTCTTT. Its translation: CATSRTTRGPEAFF.

J is TRBJ2-3 and V is TRBV7-6; D perhaps matches TRBD2 (6 bases). CDR1 is SGHVS and CDR2 is FNYEAQ in the germline V gene. The CDR3 is made up of 20 amino acids. Trimming cost V 5 bases and J 2 bases, with 29 bases left between them. The CDR3: CASSLQALGGRPEDTDTQYF. The CDR3 DNA reads as TGTGCCAGCAGCCTACAAGCCCTCGGGGGACGGCCAGAAGACACAGATACGCAGTATTTT.

The CDR3 spells CSAGTGGSYEQYF. DNA of the CDR3: TGCAGCGCTGGGACAGGGGGCTCCTACGAGCAGTACTTC. V is TRBV29-1 and J is TRBJ2-7, with 11 bases matching TRBD1. The germline CDR1 and CDR2 sequences are SQVTM and ANQGSEA. The trim removed 7 bases at V and 0 bases at J, leaving 2 bases unmatched. The length of the CDR3 is 13 residues.

The chain links TRBV28 to TRBJ2-7, with TRBD2 matching 8 bases. Germline V gene sequence: CDR1 MDHEN, CDR2 SYDVKM. The CDR3 is 13 amino acids. With 6 bases clipped from V and 4 bases from J, the junction kept 5 bases outside the gene matches. For the CDR3, the DNA is TGTGCCAGCAGGTGGACTAGCAGGTACGAGCAGTACTTC. Its protein is CASRWTSRYEQYF. The whole variable domain, remainder taken from reference TRBV28 and TRBJ2-7, is DVKVTQSSRYLVKRTGEKVFLECVQDMDHENMFWYRQDPGLGLRLIYFSYDVKMKEKGDIPEGYSVSREKKERFSLILESASTNQTSMYLCASRWTSRYEQYFGPGTRLTVT.

This rearrangement joins TRBV2 to TRBJ1-1, with 9 bases matching TRBD1. With V trimmed by 9 bases and J by 1 base, 3 bases remained unmatched. Germline CDR1 and CDR2: SNHLY and FYNNEI. The CDR3 consists of 13 residues. The DNA of the CDR3 is TGTGCCAGAAAGGGACAGGGGAACACTGAAGCTTTCTTT. This translates into CARKGQGNTEAFF.

This chain connects TRBV10-3 to TRBJ2-2, with 7 bases matching TRBD1. V dropped 10 bases and J dropped 1; count of bases not matched to a gene: 6. The CDR3 has 14 amino acids. Germline CDR1 reads ENHRY; CDR2 reads SYGVKD. CDR3 loop: CATSGQMNTGELFF. The CDR3 DNA follows: TGTGCCACATCGGGACAGATGAACACCGGGGAGCTGTTTTTT.

The CDR3 loop is CASSTSGTGVHEQYF. The CDR3, as DNA: TGTGCCAGCAGTACGTCCGGGACAGGGGTCCACGAGCAGTACTTC. The rearrangement uses TRBV28 and TRBJ2-7, with TRBD1 matching over 10 bases. Looked up from germline, CDR1 is MDHEN and CDR2 is SYDVKM. The CDR3 runs to 15 residues. J gave up 5 bases and V 5 bases, and 9 bases lay outside the gene matches.

The chain employs TRBV7-7 and TRBJ2-1, with D maybe TRBD2 (5 bases). CDR3 length equals 14 residues. The V and J ends lost 1 base and 5 bases respectively, with 9 bases between them. From germline, CDR1 is SSHAT and CDR2 FNYEAQ (reference sequence). DNA for the CDR3: TGTGCCAGCAGCTTAGTGGCGGGTCACAATGAGCAGTTCTTC. Its translation: CASSLVAGHNEQFF. The full variable domain, its missing parts supplied by reference TRBV7-7 and TRBJ2-1, is GAGVSQSPRYKVTKRGQDVTLRCDPISSHATLYWYQQALGQGPEFLTYFNYEAQPDKSGLPSDRFSAERPEGSISTLTIQRTEQRDSAMYRCASSLVAGHNEQFFGPGTRLTVL.